A selection of T cell receptor beta chains follows, all from one sample in a study of blood T cell repertoires in COVID-19. Some clones are missing from TCRdb's copy, which holds only in-frame ones; the method was immunoSEQ multiplex PCR. The table includes under 130,000 clones, more than 75% detected once. Specimen: peripheral blood. These receptors all come from a human donor in a cohort sampled during active COVID-19. CDR3s include the opening cysteine and the closing phenylalanine or tryptophan. A D gene is named only where the DNA matches it firmly. The listing skips clone size in some rows; elsewhere it reads once, few, many or a size class.

>TRBV29-1|TRBJ1-1|-|-
TGCAGCGTTAAACATTCGAACACTGAAGCTTTCTTT
CSVKHSNTEAFF
>TRBV29-1|TRBJ1-1|-|TRBD1
TGCAGCGTGGGACAGGGGCTCACTGAAGCTTTCTTT
CSVGQGLTEAFF
>TRBV19|TRBJ1-3|-|-
TGTGCCAGTAGTTCCCGCCGCGACAGCTCTGGAAACACCATATATTTT
CASSSRRDSSGNTIYF
>TRBV3-1/TRBV3-2|TRBJ1-6|-|TRBD1
TGTGCCAGCAGCCGTACTCTGACAGGGAGTACCCGGTCCTATAATTCACCCCTCCACTTT
CASSRTLTGSTRSYNSPLHF
>TRBV14|TRBJ1-1|-|TRBD1
TGTGCCAGCAGCCAACTGACAGGGATCACTGAAGCTTTCTTT
CASSQLTGITEAFF
>TRBV7-9|TRBJ2-1|-|TRBD1
TGTGCCAGCAGCTTATGGGACAGGGGCGCGAATGAGCAGTTCTTC
CASSLWDRGANEQFF
>TRBV6-1|TRBJ1-1|once|TRBD1
TGTGCCAGCAGTGAACCGGGACAGGGGGGGACTGAAGCTTTCTTT
CASSEPGQGGTEAFF
>TRBV4-3|TRBJ1-5|once|-
TGCGCCAGCAGCCAAGACCCAGGAAGCCTCAGGTCCCAGCATTTT
CASSQDPGSLRSQHF
>TRBV19|TRBJ2-2|-|TRBD2
TGTGCCACCGAGCGGGGTAGCACCGGGGAGCTGTTTTTT
CATERGSTGELFF
>TRBV19|TRBJ1-2|few|-
TGTGCCACGACAACCCGGGGTCTCTATGGCTACACCTTC
CATTTRGLYGYTF
>TRBV19|TRBJ1-3|-|TRBD1
TGTGCCAGTAGTATCGGTACGGGACAGGGAAACACCATATATTTT
CASSIGTGQGNTIYF
>TRBV9|TRBJ2-3|-|-
TGTGCCAGCAGCGTAGATGAAGGGGCCTACGGCGCAGATACGCAGTATTTT
CASSVDEGAYGADTQYF
>TRBV9|TRBJ2-3|-|-
TGTGCCAGCAGCGTCCGGACAGATACGCAGTATTTT
CASSVRTDTQYF
>TRBV7-9|TRBJ1-1|-|-
TGTGCCAGTGGACATATGAACACTGAAGCTTTCTTT
CASGHMNTEAFF
>TRBV5-4|TRBJ1-2|-|TRBD1
TGTGCCAGCGCCAGGGACAGGGGCGCTGCTAACTATGGCTACACCTTC
CASARDRGAANYGYTF
>TRBV5-4|TRBJ2-5|-|-
TGTGCCAGCAGCCGGAGTGCGGGGCTCGAGGGGGAGACCCAGTACTTC
CASSRSAGLEGETQYF
>TRBV18|TRBJ1-1|-|-
TGTGCCAGCTCAACAACAGATGAAGCTTTCTTT
CASSTTDEAFF
>TRBV24-1|TRBJ2-2|-|TRBD1
TGTGCCACCAGTGATCCGGGACAGGGGACGAGTGGCGGGGAGCTGTTTTTT
CATSDPGQGTSGGELFF
>TRBV2|TRBJ2-7|-|-
TGTGCCAGCAGTGAATTTTCCAGGACAGCGAGCGAGCAGTACTTC
CASSEFSRTASEQYF
>TRBV7-2|TRBJ1-5|-|-
TGTGCCAGCAGCTTAGCGGGACACCGTAATCAGCCCCAGCATTTT
CASSLAGHRNQPQHF
>TRBV6-2/TRBV6-3|TRBJ2-7|once|-
TGTGCCAGCAGTCCCCCCACCTACGAGCAGTACTTC
CASSPPTYEQYF
>TRBV19|TRBJ1-2|-|-
TGTGCCAGTAGTATCCCTATTGGAGGCTACCTTGGCTACACCTTC
CASSIPIGGYLGYTF
>TRBV2|TRBJ2-2|-|-
TGTGCCAGCAGCATGGGACAAACGAACACCGGGGAGCTGTTTTTT
CASSMGQTNTGELFF
>TRBV18|TRBJ1-2|-|TRBD1
TGTGCCAGCTCACCTTCAGGGGGCGCCGACTATGGCTACACCTTC
CASSPSGGADYGYTF
>TRBV4-1|TRBJ1-4|-|TRBD1
TGCGCCAGCAGCCAAGCGGGACAGGGGAATGAAAAACTGTTTTTT
CASSQAGQGNEKLFF
>TRBV19|TRBJ1-3|-|-
TGTGCCAGTAGTATTTCGACAGTCACTGGAAACACCATATATTTT
CASSISTVTGNTIYF
>TRBV5-1|TRBJ2-5|-|-
TGCGCCAGCAGTCTGGGGCTTATACAAGAGACCCAGTACTTC
CASSLGLIQETQYF
>TRBV3-1/TRBV3-2|TRBJ1-2|-|-
TGTGCCAGCAACAGTCCAGGGAAGCACTATGGCTACACCTTC
CASNSPGKHYGYTF
>TRBV2|TRBJ1-2|-|TRBD1
TGTGCCAGCAGTCTTAAGGGGGCGGGTGGCTACACCTTC
CASSLKGAGGYTF
>TRBV5-8|TRBJ1-2|-|TRBD1
TGTGCCAGCAGCGACAGGGTCTATGGCTACACCTTC
CASSDRVYGYTF
>TRBV15|TRBJ2-7|-|-
TGTGCCACCAGCAGAGATCTCGCGCGCGAGCAGTACTTC
CATSRDLAREQYF
>TRBV18|TRBJ2-1|-|-
TGTGCCAGCTCACCCCAGCGGAGCTCCTACAATGAGCAGTTCTTC
CASSPQRSSYNEQFF
>TRBV28|TRBJ1-1|-|-
TGTGCCAGCACCATGACAGGGAACACTGAAGCTTTCTTT
CASTMTGNTEAFF
>TRBV24-1|TRBJ2-3|-|TRBD2
TGTGCCACCAGTGACCCCGCGGGGGGCGCAGGCACAGATACGCAGTATTTT
CATSDPAGGAGTDTQYF
>TRBV3-1/TRBV3-2|TRBJ2-2|few|TRBD2
TGTGCCAGCAGCCCACGGACTAGCGGGGGTCCCGGGGAGCTGTTTTTT
CASSPRTSGGPGELFF
>TRBV9|TRBJ1-6|-|TRBD1
TGTGCCAGCAGCGTAGCTTTGGGGCCGACAGGGGGGCCTCCACCCCTCCACTTT
CASSVALGPTGGPPPLHF
>TRBV10-3|TRBJ2-2|-|TRBD2
TGTGCCATCAGTGCAAGCGGGGGGCGAATGAACACCGGGGAGCTGTTTTTT
CAISASGGRMNTGELFF
>TRBV6-5|TRBJ2-7|-|-
TGTGCCACCATAGAAGACGGGAGCTCCTACGAGCAGTACTTC
CATIEDGSSYEQYF
>TRBV5-4|TRBJ1-6|-|TRBD1
TGTGCCAGCAGCTTGGCAGGGGGCAGTAATTCACCCCTCCACTTT
CASSLAGGSNSPLHF
>TRBV6-5|TRBJ1-1|-|TRBD1
TGTGCCAGCAGTCGGACAGGGGGGATCGGTGAAGCTTTCTTT
CASSRTGGIGEAFF
>TRBV29-1|TRBJ2-7|-|-
TGCAGCGTTGCAGACCTGCGTTACGAGCAGTACTTC
CSVADLRYEQYF
>TRBV2|TRBJ2-1|-|-
TGTGCCAGCAGTGAAGCGTTCGGGAACTACAATGAGCAGTTCTTC
CASSEAFGNYNEQFF
>TRBV5-6|TRBJ1-5|-|TRBD1
TGTGCCAGCAGCCAGGGACAGATTAATCAGCCCCAGCATTTT
CASSQGQINQPQHF
>TRBV6-4|TRBJ1-6|-|-
TGTGCCAGCAGTGAAACCGGGAGCCTAAATTCACCCCTCCACTTT
CASSETGSLNSPLHF
>TRBV7-8|TRBJ1-1|-|-
TGTGCCAGCAGCCTGAGGGAGGTGAACACTGAAGCTTTCTTT
CASSLREVNTEAFF
>TRBV7-9|TRBJ1-1|-|-
TGTGCCAGCAGCTTCCGCACAGGGTTGGGGAACACTGAAGCTTTCTTT
CASSFRTGLGNTEAFF